Only a few counts were recorded for the clone carrying this TCR beta chain. Its target is unknown. Sample treatment: approximately nine-day PBMC culture with coronavirus spike peptide pools or control peptides (ViraFEST assay). ViraFEST grew antigen-specific T cells using peptide pools, then sequenced TCRs. Cultured CD4+ T cell DNA underwent sequencing with the Oncomine TCR Beta short-read assay. Scientists extracted genomic DNA from CD4+ T cells grown in culture. TCRdb reprocessed the PCR reads via MiXCR and lists one record per CDR3 protein. The sample records 15,000 to 20,000 distinct CDR3 sequences, almost 40% being singletons. The sample originates from a study of vaccination and CD4 T cells after COVID-19. At the level of the study: Cellular stimulation was performed using overlapping spike peptides derived from SARS-CoV-2, HCoV-NL63, HCoV-OC43 and HCoV-229E.

Per the germline V gene, CDR1 is GTSNPN and CDR2 is SVGIG (reference sequence). V lost 4 bases and J 4 bases, leaving 10 bases between the germline ends. The CDR3 has 12 residues. V usage is TRBV30 and J usage is TRBJ1-1, with a weak D call TRBD1 (5 bases). The specimen was CD4+ T cells from blood, cultured in vitro. This clonotype originated in a human donor who had recovered from COVID-19. The CDR3 protein is CAWMRDSTEAFF. CDR3 DNA: TGTGCCTGGATGCGAGACAGCACTGAAGCTTTCTTT. The full variable domain, in which reference TRBV30 and TRBJ1-1 provide the parts outside the CDR3, is SQTIHQWPATLVQPVGSPLSLECTVEGTSNPNLYWYRQAAGRGLQLLFYSVGIGQISSEVPQNLSASRPQDRQFILSSKKLLLSDSGFYLCAWMRDSTEAFFGQGTRLTVV.